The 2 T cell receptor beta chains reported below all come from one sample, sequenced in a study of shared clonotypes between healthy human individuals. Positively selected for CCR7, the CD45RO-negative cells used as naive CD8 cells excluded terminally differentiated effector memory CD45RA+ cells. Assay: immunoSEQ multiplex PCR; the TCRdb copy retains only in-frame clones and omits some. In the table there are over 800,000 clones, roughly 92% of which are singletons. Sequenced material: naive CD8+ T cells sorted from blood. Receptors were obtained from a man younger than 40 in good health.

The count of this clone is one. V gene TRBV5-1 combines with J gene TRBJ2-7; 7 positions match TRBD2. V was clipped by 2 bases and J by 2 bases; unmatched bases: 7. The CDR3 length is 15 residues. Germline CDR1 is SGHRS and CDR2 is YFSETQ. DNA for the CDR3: TGCGCCAGCAGCTTCGGGGCGACTAGCACCTACGAGCAGTACTTC. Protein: CASSFGATSTYEQYF. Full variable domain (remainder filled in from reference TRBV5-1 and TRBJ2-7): KAGVTQTPRYLIKTRGQQVTLSCSPISGHRSVSWYQQTPGQGLQFLFEYFSETQRNKGNFPGRFSGRQFSNSRSEMNVSTLELGDSALYLCASSFGATSTYEQYFGPGTRLTVT.

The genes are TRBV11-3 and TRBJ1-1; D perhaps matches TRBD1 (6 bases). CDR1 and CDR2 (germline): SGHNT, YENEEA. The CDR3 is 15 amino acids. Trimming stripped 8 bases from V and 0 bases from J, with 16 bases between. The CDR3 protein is CASHHRDGVNTEAFF. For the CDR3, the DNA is TGTGCCAGCCACCACAGGGATGGGGTGAACACTGAAGCTTTCTTT.